The TCR beta chain under discussion was sequenced for a study of CD8 T cells in Susac syndrome (dated by TCRdb to the late 2010s). Background on the whole study: Whether CD8+ T cell activation and differentiation in Susac syndrome was antigen driven was tested using repertoire sequencing. Beyond this particular receptor, the publication reports: The TCR sequencing and HLA analysis was acknowledged to have included a relatively small number of individuals.

With regard to this clonotype: Its antigen is not yet known. No base qualities exist here, and no much larger clone lies one base off it.

Between the V and J ends, shortened by 5 bases and 8 bases respectively, the junction contains 12 bases. From cysteine to phenylalanine, the CDR3 is 13 amino acids long. The kept DNA is CDR3 alone, 39 bases in frame from the first base. Reading the germline V gene (reference sequence) gives CDR1 MNHEY and CDR2 SMNVEV. Peripheral blood CD8+ and CD4+ T cells from healthy donors, Susac syndrome patients and multiple sclerosis patients were profiled using high-throughput TCR beta sequencing. Treatment-naive patients with stable or active relapsing-remitting disease fulfilling revised McDonald criteria were used as multiple sclerosis controls. Bulk CD8+ and CD4+ T cells were purified by magnetic negative isolation, whereas CD8+ TEMRA cells were enriched by FACS. Blood was drawn into EDTA tubes, processed within 24 hours, and PBMCs were isolated by density gradient centrifugation. PBMCs intended for TCR sequencing were frozen in liquid nitrogen and were later thawed in a 37 degrees C water bath. Purity of sorted or isolated CD4+, CD8+ and CD8+ TEMRA cells was at least 90%.

RNA was extracted using the RNeasy kit, and roughly 0.45 to 1 microgram was reverse transcribed with random hexamers. The immunoSEQ multiplex PCR assay, which covers 54 Vbeta and 13 Jbeta segments, was used to amplify TCR beta CDR3 regions. PCR amplification bias was corrected by using a synthetic template baseline for primer optimization and computational correction. As for how the authors treated the data: Reads were annotated to V, D and J genes according to IMGT and were analyzed with immunoSEQ Analyzer, with only productive sequences retained. To calculate clonality, Shannon entropy was normalized by log2 of the number of productive unique sequences and then subtracted from one. Public and private clones were assessed among the 100 most prevalent clones of each patient and control. A clone was defined as Susac-specific if it was absent from the healthy and MS cohorts, from some 1,100 published viral clones and from other ImmuneACCESS disease sequences. TCRdb reprocessing: public reads trimmed at Q25 with fastp, clones called with MiXCR, in-frame beta chains kept. Each CDR3 protein appears once, grouped with its most common genes and DNA. TCRdb, not the original authors, processed these V and J calls. This sample gives hundreds of thousands of distinct CDR3 sequences in total; just over 90% of them show up just once. The ten largest clones take up approximately 0.07% of the sample.

The chain employs TRBV27 and TRBJ1-4, and TRBD1 may be the D gene, going by 6 matching bases. The TCR sequence derives from a human donor with multiple sclerosis. The specimen sequenced was CD4+ T cells from PBMCs. The nucleotides read TGTGCCAGCAGTCGGGGGCTGCGGGAAAAACTGTTTTTT. This translates into CASSRGLREKLFF. The reference TRBV27 and TRBJ1-4 proteins fill in what lies around the CDR3, so the full variable domain reads EAQVTQNPRYLITVTGKKLTVTCSQNMNHEYMSWYRQDPGLGLRQIYYSMNVEVTDKGDVPEGYKVSRKEKRNFPLILESPSPNQTSLYFCASSRGLREKLFFGSGTQLSVL.